This T cell receptor beta chain stems from a study of blood T cell repertoires in COVID-19. Study processing details: Nucleated cell number was recorded as an estimate derived from reference gene primer amplification. The table came from immunoSEQ multiplex PCR; TCRdb's copy has only in-frame clones and leaves some out. V and J calls and clone size are those listed in that table; D and trimming were worked out from the DNA. The sample has roughly 140,000 clones, approximately 86% seen once. Trimming removed 2 bases from V and 1 base from J, with 6 bases in between. CDR1 and CDR2 (germline): SGDLS, YYNGEE. This CDR3 has 13 residues.

This receptor was identified in an older woman with acute or convalescent COVID-19. The V call is TRBV9, the J call TRBJ1-1, with D maybe TRBD1 (6 bases). Material: peripheral blood. The CDR3 nucleotides read TGTGCCAGCAGCGTGACAGGGAACACTGAAGCTTTCTTT. It translates to CASSVTGNTEAFF.